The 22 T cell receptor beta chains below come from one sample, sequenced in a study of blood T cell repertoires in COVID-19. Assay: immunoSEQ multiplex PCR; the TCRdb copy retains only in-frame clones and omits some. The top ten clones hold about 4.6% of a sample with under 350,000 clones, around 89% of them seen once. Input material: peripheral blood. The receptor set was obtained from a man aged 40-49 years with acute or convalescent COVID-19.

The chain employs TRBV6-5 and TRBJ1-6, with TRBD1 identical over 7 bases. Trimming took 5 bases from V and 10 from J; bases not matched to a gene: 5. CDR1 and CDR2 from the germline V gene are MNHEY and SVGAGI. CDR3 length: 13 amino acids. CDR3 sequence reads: CASSRQGLSPLHF. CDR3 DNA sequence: TGTGCCAGCAGTCGACAGGGTCTGTCACCCCTCCACTTT.

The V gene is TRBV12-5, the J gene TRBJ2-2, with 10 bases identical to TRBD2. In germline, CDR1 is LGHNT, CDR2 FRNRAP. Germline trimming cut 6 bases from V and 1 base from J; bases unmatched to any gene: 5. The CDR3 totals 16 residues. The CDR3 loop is CASGSQRGGNTGELFF. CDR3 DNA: TGTGCTAGTGGCTCCCAGCGGGGGGGGAACACCGGGGAGCTGTTTTTT.

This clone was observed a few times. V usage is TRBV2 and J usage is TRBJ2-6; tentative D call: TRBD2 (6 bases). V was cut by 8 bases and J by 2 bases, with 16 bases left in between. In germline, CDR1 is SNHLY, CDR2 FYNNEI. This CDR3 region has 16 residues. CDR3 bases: TGTGCCAGCGTGGGGGGATCCACCGCTGGGGCCAACGTCCTGACTTTC. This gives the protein CASVGGSTAGANVLTF.

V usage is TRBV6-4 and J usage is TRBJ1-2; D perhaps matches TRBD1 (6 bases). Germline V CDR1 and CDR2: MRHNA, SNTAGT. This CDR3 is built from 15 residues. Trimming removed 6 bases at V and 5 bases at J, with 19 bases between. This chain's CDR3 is CASSPGGAAGYGYTF. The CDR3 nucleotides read TGTGCCAGCAGCCCCGGGGGGGCCGCGGGGTATGGCTACACCTTC.

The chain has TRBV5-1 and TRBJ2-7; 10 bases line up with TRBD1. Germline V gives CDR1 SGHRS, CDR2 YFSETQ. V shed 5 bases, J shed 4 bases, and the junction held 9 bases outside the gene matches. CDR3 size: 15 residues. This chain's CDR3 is CASRHPGQGLYEQYF. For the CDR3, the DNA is TGCGCCAGCAGGCACCCGGGACAGGGGTTATACGAGCAGTACTTC.

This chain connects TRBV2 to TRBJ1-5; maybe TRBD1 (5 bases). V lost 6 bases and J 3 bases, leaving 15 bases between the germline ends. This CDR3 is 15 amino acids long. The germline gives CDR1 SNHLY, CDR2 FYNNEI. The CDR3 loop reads CASRKEGATNQPQHF. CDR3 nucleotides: TGTGCCAGCAGGAAGGAAGGGGCTACCAATCAGCCCCAGCATTTT.

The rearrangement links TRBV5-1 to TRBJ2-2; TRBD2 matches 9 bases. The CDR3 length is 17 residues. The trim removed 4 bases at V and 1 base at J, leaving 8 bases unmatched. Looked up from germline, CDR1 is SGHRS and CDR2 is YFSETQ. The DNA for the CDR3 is TGCGCCAGCAGCCCATTCCTGACTAGCGGGAACACCGGGGAGCTGTTTTTT. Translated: CASSPFLTSGNTGELFF.

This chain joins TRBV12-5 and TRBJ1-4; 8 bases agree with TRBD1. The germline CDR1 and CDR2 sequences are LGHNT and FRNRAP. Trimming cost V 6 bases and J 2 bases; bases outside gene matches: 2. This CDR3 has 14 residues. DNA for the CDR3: TGTGCTAGTGGAAGACAGGGGACTAATGAAAAACTGTTTTTT. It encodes CASGRQGTNEKLFF.

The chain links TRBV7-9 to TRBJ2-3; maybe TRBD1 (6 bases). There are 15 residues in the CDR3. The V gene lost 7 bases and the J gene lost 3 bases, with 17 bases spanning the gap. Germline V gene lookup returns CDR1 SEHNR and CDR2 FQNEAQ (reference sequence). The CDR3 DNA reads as TGTGCCAGCACCTACTTGACAGGTGTGACAGATACGCAGTATTTT. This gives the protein CASTYLTGVTDTQYF.

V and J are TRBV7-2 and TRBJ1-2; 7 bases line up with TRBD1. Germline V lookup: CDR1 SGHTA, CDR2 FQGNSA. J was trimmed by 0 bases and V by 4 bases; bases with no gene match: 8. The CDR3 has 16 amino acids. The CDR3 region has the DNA TGTGCCAGCAGCTCCGGACAGGTACCTGCTAACTATGGCTACACCTTC. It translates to CASSSGQVPANYGYTF.

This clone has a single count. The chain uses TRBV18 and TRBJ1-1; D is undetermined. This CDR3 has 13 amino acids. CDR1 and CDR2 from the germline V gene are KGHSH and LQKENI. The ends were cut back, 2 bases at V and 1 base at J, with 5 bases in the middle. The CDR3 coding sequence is TGTGCCAGCTCACCAAACGGGAACACTGAAGCTTTCTTT. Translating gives CASSPNGNTEAFF.

DNA for the CDR3: TGTGCCAGCAAGGGGGGGCGGAGCACAGATACGCAGTATTTT. Translated, it gives CASKGGRSTDTQYF. The V gene is TRBV2, the J gene TRBJ2-3; tentatively, D is TRBD2 (7 bases). The CDR3 extends over 14 amino acids. Trimming stripped 7 bases from V and 0 bases from J, with 11 bases between. Germline CDR1 is SNHLY and CDR2 is FYNNEI.

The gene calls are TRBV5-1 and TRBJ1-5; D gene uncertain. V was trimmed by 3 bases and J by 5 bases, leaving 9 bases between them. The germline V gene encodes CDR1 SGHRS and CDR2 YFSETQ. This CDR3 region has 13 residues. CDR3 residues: CASSSGVDQPQHF. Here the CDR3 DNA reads TGCGCCAGCAGCTCCGGGGTTGATCAGCCCCAGCATTTT. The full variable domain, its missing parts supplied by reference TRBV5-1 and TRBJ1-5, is KAGVTQTPRYLIKTRGQQVTLSCSPISGHRSVSWYQQTPGQGLQFLFEYFSETQRNKGNFPGRFSGRQFSNSRSEMNVSTLELGDSALYLCASSSGVDQPQHFGDGTRLSIL.

This CDR3 is CASSLLQGDPTEAFF. CDR3 coding DNA: TGCGCCAGCAGCTTATTACAGGGGGATCCCACTGAAGCTTTCTTT. The chain recombines TRBV5-1 with TRBJ1-1; 8 bases line up with TRBD1. The CDR3 loop spans 15 amino acids. With 2 bases clipped from V and 4 bases from J, the junction kept 7 bases outside the gene matches. CDR1 SGHRS and CDR2 YFSETQ come from the germline V gene.

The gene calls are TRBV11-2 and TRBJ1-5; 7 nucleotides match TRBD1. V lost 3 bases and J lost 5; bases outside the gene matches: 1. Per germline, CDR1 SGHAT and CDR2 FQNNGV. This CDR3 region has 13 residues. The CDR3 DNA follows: TGTGCCAGCAGCTTTACAGGGGATCAGCCCCAGCATTTT. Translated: CASSFTGDQPQHF.

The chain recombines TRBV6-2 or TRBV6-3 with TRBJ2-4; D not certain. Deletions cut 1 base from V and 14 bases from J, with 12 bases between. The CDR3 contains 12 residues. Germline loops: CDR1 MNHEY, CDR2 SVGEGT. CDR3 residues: CASSYFSVPEYF. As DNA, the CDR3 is TGTGCCAGCAGTTACTTTAGTGTACCGGAGTACTTC.

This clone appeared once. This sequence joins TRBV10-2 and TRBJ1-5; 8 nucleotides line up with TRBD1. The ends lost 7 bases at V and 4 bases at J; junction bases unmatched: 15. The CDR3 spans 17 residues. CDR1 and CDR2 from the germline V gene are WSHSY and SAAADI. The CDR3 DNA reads TGCGCCAGCACCGAGGACAGGGTCCCCCTCGGGAATCAGCCCCAGCATTTT. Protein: CASTEDRVPLGNQPQHF.

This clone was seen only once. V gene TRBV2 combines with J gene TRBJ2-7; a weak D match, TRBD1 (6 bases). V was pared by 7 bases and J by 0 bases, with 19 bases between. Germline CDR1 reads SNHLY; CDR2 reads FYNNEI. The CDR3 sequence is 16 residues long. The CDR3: CASIPGHGPFSYEQYF. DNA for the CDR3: TGTGCCAGCATTCCGGGACACGGTCCCTTCTCCTACGAGCAGTACTTC.

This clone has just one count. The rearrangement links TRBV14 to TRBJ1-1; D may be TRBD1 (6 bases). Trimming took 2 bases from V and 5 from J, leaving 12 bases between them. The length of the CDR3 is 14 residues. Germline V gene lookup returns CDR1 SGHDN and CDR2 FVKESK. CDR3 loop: CASSQFAQGTEAFF. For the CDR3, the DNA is TGTGCCAGCAGCCAATTCGCTCAGGGGACTGAAGCTTTCTTT. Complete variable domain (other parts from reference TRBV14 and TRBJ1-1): EAGVTQFPSHSVIEKGQTVTLRCDPISGHDNLYWYRRVMGKEIKFLLHFVKESKQDESGMPNNRFLAERTGGTYSTLKVQPAELEDSGVYFCASSQFAQGTEAFFGQGTRLTVV.

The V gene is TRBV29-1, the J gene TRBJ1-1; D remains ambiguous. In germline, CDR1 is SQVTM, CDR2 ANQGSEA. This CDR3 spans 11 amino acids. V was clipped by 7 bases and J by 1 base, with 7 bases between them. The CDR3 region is CSASGNTEAFF. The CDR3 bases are TGCAGCGCTTCAGGGAACACTGAAGCTTTCTTT.

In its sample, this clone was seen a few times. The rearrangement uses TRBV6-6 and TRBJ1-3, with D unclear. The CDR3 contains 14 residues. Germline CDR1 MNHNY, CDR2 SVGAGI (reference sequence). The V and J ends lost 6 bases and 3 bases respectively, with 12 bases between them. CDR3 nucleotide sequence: TGTGCCAGCAGAGGGAGTCAAGGTGGAAACACCATATATTTT. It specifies CASRGSQGGNTIYF.

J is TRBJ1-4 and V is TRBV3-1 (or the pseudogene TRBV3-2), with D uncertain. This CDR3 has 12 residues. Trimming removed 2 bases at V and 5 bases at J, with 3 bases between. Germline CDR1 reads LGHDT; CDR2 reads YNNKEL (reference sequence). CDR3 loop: CASSQQNEKLFF. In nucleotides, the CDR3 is TGTGCCAGCAGCCAACAAAATGAAAAACTGTTTTTT.